What follows describes a single T cell receptor (beta chain). This clone was counted at least ten times. What this receptor recognizes is not known. Per-nucleotide qualities are absent, and no much larger clonotype sits a single base away. These data come from a study of T cell responses to AZD1222 COVID-19 vaccine (dated by TCRdb to 2020 to 2022). General notes on the study: Because spike-specific TCR depth and breadth did not differ between the two schedules, AZD1222 recipients who got a second dose at roughly 4 weeks were pooled with those who got a second dose at roughly 12 weeks. Trial participants were enrolled by age into subgroups of 18-55, 56-69 and 70-plus years, and 148, 28 and 57 TCR-sequenced participants, respectively, were included in these subgroups. TCR sequencing was performed for approximately 240 trial participants, of whom 207 were given two doses of AZD1222 and approximately 26 were given two doses of MenACWY control vaccine.

The intended sense of this specimen's time point label: baseline before first vaccination. Vaccinee samples came from UK trials COV001 and COV002, including a single-blind randomized controlled phase 2/3 trial of AZD1222 (ChAdOx1 nCoV-19) in healthy adults. For TCRbeta chain sequencing, PBMC samples from trial participants were taken at day 0 and at day 28 after the second dose. From the cysteine through the phenylalanine, the CDR3 covers 13 amino acids. The kept DNA is CDR3 alone, 39 bases in frame from the first base. V is shortened by 4 bases, J by 1 base, and the region joining them spans 5 bases. For CDR1 and CDR2, the germline V gene lists SGHDT and YYEEEE. Summary of the overall study and its limitations: Reportedly, close to half of the unique spike-specific TCRs recognized epitopes lying outside the regions that are mutated in the B.1.351 and B.1.1.7 variants. The whole spike protein was spanned by vaccine-associated CD4 TCRs, and dominant responses were seen in regions 160-218 and 743-854. Because no day 14 peak-response samples were available, repertoires were characterized only after the peak T cell response. Participants were mostly white British, with more females than males. The authors suggested clonal diversity may have been underestimated. Conclusions about previously exposed vaccinees are limited because only six or seven AZD1222 recipients were SARS-CoV-2 seropositive at baseline. After two AZD1222 doses, spike-specific TCR breadth and depth were significantly higher than at day 0 and than in MenACWY recipients. The 56-69-year group was small, and its depth increase did not reach significance, likely because of low power.

The CDR3 regions of human TCRbeta chains were analyzed by immunosequencing. Per the authors' processing: Repertoire TCRs were checked for matches against a reference library of SARS-CoV-2-specific TCRs that had been generated using the MIRA antigen-specificity platform. Breadth was defined as the fraction of unique TCRs that were SARS-CoV-2-associated, and depth was defined as the fraction of total T cells that were SARS-CoV-2-associated. Using the MIRA data, every spike-specific TCR was mapped to the spike region that the TCR reacted to and assigned to either a CD4 or a CD8 class. Log10-transformed breadth and depth values were compared by one-way ANOVA with Sidak's multiple comparisons tests. TCRdb limited this immuneACCESS table to in-frame rearrangements with V and J called. A share of clones is missing; checked studies link under half to unresolved V genes, and the rest is unexplained. That table is the source of V, J and clone size, and D and trimming were worked out from the DNA. Recorded for this sample are around 160,000 clones; 88% of them occurred a single time. Clones ranked in the top ten supply around 6% of the sample.

This sequence was found in an adult in good health. This material consisted of peripheral blood, taken on day 0 of AZD1222 vaccination. The chain was built from TRBV5-6 and TRBJ2-2; the D gene cannot be resolved reliably. The CDR3 region: CASSPWNTGELFF. The DNA sequence is as follows: TGTGCCAGCAGCCCGTGGAACACCGGGGAGCTGTTTTTT.